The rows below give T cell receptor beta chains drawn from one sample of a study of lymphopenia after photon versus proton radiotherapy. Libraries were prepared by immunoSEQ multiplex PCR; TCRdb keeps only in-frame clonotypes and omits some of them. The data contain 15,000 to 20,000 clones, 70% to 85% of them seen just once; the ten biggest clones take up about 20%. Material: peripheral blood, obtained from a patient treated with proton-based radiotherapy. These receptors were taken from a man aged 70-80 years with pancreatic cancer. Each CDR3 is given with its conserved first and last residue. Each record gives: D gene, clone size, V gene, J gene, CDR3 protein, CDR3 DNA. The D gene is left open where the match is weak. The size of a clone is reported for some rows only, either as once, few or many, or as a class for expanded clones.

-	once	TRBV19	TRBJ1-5	CASSIDLGLQGRNQPQHF	TGTGCCAGTAGTATAGATCTAGGCCTACAGGGACGCAATCAGCCCCAGCATTTT
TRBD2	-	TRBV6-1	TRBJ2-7	CASSERGDSYEQYF	TGTGCCAGCAGTGAGCGGGGGGACTCCTACGAGCAGTACTTC
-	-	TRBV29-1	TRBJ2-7	CSGADTTYEQYF	TGCAGCGGGGCGGACACGACCTACGAGCAGTACTTC
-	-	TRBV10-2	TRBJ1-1	CASSEAVGTEAFF	TGCGCCAGCAGTGAGGCAGTTGGCACTGAAGCTTTCTTT
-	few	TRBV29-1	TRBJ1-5	CSVRWGTDQPQHF	TGCAGCGTTAGGTGGGGGACCGATCAGCCCCAGCATTTT
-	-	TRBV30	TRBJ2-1	CAWSGGTYNEQFF	TGTGCCTGGAGTGGGGGCACCTACAATGAGCAGTTCTTC
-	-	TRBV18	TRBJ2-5	CASSQGFQETQYF	TGTGCCAGCTCACAGGGGTTCCAAGAGACCCAGTACTTC
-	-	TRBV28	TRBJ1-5	CASRYRAHQPQHF	TGTGCCAGCAGGTACAGGGCTCATCAGCCCCAGCATTTT
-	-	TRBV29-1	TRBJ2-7	CSVGEGRVEQYF	TGCAGCGTGGGAGAGGGCAGGGTCGAGCAGTACTTC
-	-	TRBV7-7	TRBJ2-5	CASSLAEQETQYF	TGTGCCAGCAGCTTAGCGGAGCAAGAGACCCAGTACTTC
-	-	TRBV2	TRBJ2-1	CASTNRRAGNEQFF	TGTGCCAGCACCAACAGGAGGGCTGGTAATGAGCAGTTCTTC
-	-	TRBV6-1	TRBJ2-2	CASSGSQNTGELFF	TGTGCCAGCAGTGGTTCCCAGAACACCGGGGAGCTGTTTTTT
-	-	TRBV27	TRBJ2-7	CASSWATGAKYEQYF	TGTGCCAGCAGTTGGGCTACCGGGGCCAAATACGAGCAGTACTTC
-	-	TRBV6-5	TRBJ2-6	CASSYRGSGANVLTF	TGTGCCAGCAGTTACAGGGGCTCTGGGGCCAACGTCCTGACTTTC
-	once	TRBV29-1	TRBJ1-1	CSGIPGALNTEAFF	TGCAGCGGGATCCCAGGGGCATTGAACACTGAAGCTTTCTTT
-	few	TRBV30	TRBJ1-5	CAWSVKGKADNQPQHF	TGTGCCTGGAGTGTGAAGGGGAAAGCTGACAATCAGCCCCAGCATTTT
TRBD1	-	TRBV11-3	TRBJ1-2	CASSLVGDRVGYTF	TGTGCCAGCAGCTTAGTCGGGGACAGGGTTGGCTACACCTTC
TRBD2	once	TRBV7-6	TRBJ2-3	CASSRLWGGRTDTQYF	TGTGCCAGCAGCCGCCTCTGGGGAGGGCGCACAGATACGCAGTATTTT
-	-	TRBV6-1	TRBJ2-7	CASTPGPLSYEQYF	TGTGCCAGCACCCCTGGGCCCCTCTCCTACGAGCAGTACTTC
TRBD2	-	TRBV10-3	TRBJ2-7	CAIGKTSSNSYEQYF	TGTGCCATCGGCAAGACTAGCAGTAACTCCTACGAGCAGTACTTC
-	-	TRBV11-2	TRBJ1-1	CASTPWEGAEAFF	TGTGCCAGCACCCCATGGGAGGGCGCTGAAGCTTTCTTT
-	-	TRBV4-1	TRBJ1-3	CASSQPFSTGSGNTIYF	TGCGCCAGCAGCCAACCGTTTTCTACCGGCTCTGGAAACACCATATATTTT
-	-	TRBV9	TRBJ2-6	CASSVEWLGSGANVLTF	TGTGCCAGCAGCGTAGAGTGGTTGGGCTCTGGGGCCAACGTCCTGACTTTC
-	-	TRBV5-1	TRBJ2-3	CASSLERGTDTQYF	TGCGCCAGCAGCTTGGAGAGGGGGACAGATACGCAGTATTTT
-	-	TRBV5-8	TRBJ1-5	CASSLNFGRVGNQPQHF	TGTGCCAGCAGCTTGAATTTCGGGAGGGTAGGCAATCAGCCCCAGCATTTT
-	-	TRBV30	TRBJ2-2	CAWTRTRYTGELFF	TGTGCCTGGACCCGAACCAGGTACACCGGGGAGCTGTTTTTT
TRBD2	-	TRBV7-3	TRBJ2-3	CASSLRGSGGFDTQYF	TGTGCCAGCAGCTTACGGGGTAGCGGGGGATTCGATACGCAGTATTTT
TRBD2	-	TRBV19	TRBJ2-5	CASSISLAGLQETQYF	TGTGCCAGTAGTATCTCGCTAGCGGGCCTCCAAGAGACCCAGTACTTC
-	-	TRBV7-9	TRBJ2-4	CASSPPGPKNIQYF	TGTGCCAGCAGCCCACCAGGGCCCAAAAACATTCAGTACTTC
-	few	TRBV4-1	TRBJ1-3	CASSRPGTSQGNTIYF	TGCGCCAGCAGCCGTCCCGGGACATCGCAAGGAAACACCATATATTTT
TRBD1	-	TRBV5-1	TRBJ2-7	CASSGTGNYEQYF	TGCGCCAGCAGCGGGACAGGAAACTACGAGCAGTACTTC
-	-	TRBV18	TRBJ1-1	CASSPRTVDVNTEAFF	TGTGCCAGCTCACCTAGGACGGTCGATGTGAACACTGAAGCTTTCTTT
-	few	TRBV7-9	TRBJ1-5	CASSLDYSNQPQHF	TGTGCCAGCAGCCTGGACTATAGCAATCAGCCCCAGCATTTT
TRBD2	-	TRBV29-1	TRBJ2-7	CSPKGRETCFEQYF	TGCAGCCCTAAAGGGAGGGAAACTTGTTTCGAGCAGTACTTC
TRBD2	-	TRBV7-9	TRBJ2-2	CASSFSVVAGNTGELFF	TGTGCCAGCAGCTTTTCAGTAGTAGCGGGAAACACCGGGGAGCTGTTTTTT
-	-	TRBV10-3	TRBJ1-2	CAISESTGVNYGYTF	TGTGCCATCAGTGAGTCGACCGGAGTGAACTATGGCTACACCTTC
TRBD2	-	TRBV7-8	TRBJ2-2	CASSQGLADTGELFF	TGTGCCAGCAGCCAGGGACTAGCGGACACCGGGGAGCTGTTTTTT
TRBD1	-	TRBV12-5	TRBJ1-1	CASGTDTRGLKRDRGTEAFF	TGTGCTAGTGGAACGGATACGCGGGGTTTGAAACGGGACAGGGGAACTGAAGCTTTCTTT
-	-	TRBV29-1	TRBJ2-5	CSVERVAKETQYF	TGCAGCGTTGAAAGGGTAGCTAAAGAGACCCAGTACTTC
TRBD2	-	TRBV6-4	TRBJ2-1	CASSGLAGAYNEQFF	TGTGCCAGCAGTGGGCTAGCGGGGGCCTACAATGAGCAGTTCTTC
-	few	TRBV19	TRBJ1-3	CASTLDGWSGNTIYF	TGTGCCAGTACACTAGACGGATGGTCTGGAAACACCATATATTTT
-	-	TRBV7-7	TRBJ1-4	CASSSLRGERNEKLFF	TGTGCCAGCAGCTCACTTAGAGGTGAAAGGAATGAAAAACTGTTTTTT
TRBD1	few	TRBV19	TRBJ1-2	CASSIRGTDHGYTF	TGTGCCAGTAGTATTAGGGGGACAGATCATGGCTACACCTTC
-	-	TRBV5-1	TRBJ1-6	CASSLGGPRKNSPLHF	TGCGCCAGCAGCTTGGGGGGCCCCAGGAAGAATTCACCCCTCCACTTT
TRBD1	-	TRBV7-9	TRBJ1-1	CASSLEAGGAFF	TGTGCCAGCAGCTTAGAGGCAGGGGGAGCTTTCTTT
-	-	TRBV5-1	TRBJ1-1	CASSTFPVEMNTEAFF	TGCGCCAGCAGCACCTTTCCGGTAGAGATGAACACTGAAGCTTTCTTT
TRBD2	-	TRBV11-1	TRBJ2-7	CASSTPGTSGSYEQYF	TGTGCCAGCAGCACCCCCGGGACTAGCGGCTCCTACGAGCAGTACTTC
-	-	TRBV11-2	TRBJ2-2	CASSLAGTFGELFF	TGTGCCAGCAGCTTAGCTGGGACGTTCGGGGAGCTGTTTTTT
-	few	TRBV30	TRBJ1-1	CAWKGEGDGAFF	TGTGCCTGGAAAGGTGAGGGTGATGGAGCTTTCTTT